A single sample gave rise to the 27 T cell receptor beta chains below, sequenced in a study of human T cells and chemical hapten exposure. TCRdb re-analysed the RACE reads in MiXCR, keeping a single row per CDR3 protein. The sample carries a few hundred thousand distinct CDR3 sequences, about 5.4% recorded once. The time point here: pre-sensitization, week 0. Treatment here: therapeutic diphenylcyclopropenone sensitization with weekly scalp DPC. Sequencing was performed on whole blood, taken in connection with sensitization to the hapten diphenylcyclopropenone (DPC). These TCRs come from a woman younger than 35 with alopecia areata. Some clones in this sample may be carry-over from other donors' samples.

This clonotype has a handful of counts. The chain has TRBV7-2 and TRBJ2-7; 10 bases are shared with TRBD2. The CDR3 has 17 amino acids. V shed 0 bases, J shed 0 bases, and the junction held 5 bases outside the gene matches. Germline V gene sequence: CDR1 SGHTA, CDR2 FQGNSA. The CDR3 DNA sequence: TGTGCCAGCAGCTTAGCAACTAGCGGGGTCAGCTCCTACGAGCAGTACTTC. Protein sequence: CASSLATSGVSSYEQYF.

The chain links TRBV15 to TRBJ2-7, with D possibly matching TRBD2 (6 bases). V was cut by 7 bases and J by 4 bases, with 14 bases left in between. This CDR3 spans 13 amino acids. Germline V gene data show CDR1 as LNHNV and CDR2 as YYDKDF (reference sequence). CDR3 sequence (DNA): TGTGCCACCACCCCCAAGGCGGGGTACGAGCAGTACTTC. Protein: CATTPKAGYEQYF. Complete variable domain (other parts from reference TRBV15 and TRBJ2-7): DAMVIQNPRYQVTQFGKPVTLSCSQTLNHNVMYWYQQKSSQAPKLLFHYYDKDFNNEADTPDNFQSRRPNTSFCFLDIRSPGLGDTAMYLCATTPKAGYEQYFGPGTRLTVT.

This clonotype appeared a few times. The gene calls are TRBV2 and TRBJ1-1, with a weak D call TRBD1 (6 bases). Per the germline V gene, CDR1 is SNHLY and CDR2 is FYNNEI. There are 14 residues in the CDR3. The V end lost 8 bases, the J end lost 3 bases, and 16 bases lay between the germline ends. The CDR3 bases are TGTGCCAGCCGGATTCAGACAGGTTACACTGAAGCTTTCTTT. Residues: CASRIQTGYTEAFF.

This clonotype was picked up many times. This chain uses TRBV18 with TRBJ1-5; D is possibly TRBD1 (5 bases). Germline values: CDR1 KGHSH, CDR2 LQKENI. Deletions cut 2 bases from V and 7 bases from J, with 9 bases between. The CDR3 has 13 amino acids. The CDR3 spells CASSPGGVQPQHF. DNA of the CDR3: TGTGCCAGCTCACCAGGGGGGGTACAGCCCCAGCATTTT.

This chain connects TRBV4-3 to TRBJ1-4, with 9 bases lining up with TRBD1. Per germline, CDR1 LGHNA and CDR2 YSLEER. V trimming: 5 bases; J trimming: 6 bases; junction bases outside the gene matches: 10. The CDR3 extends over 16 amino acids. DNA of the CDR3: TGCGCCAGCAGCGTGGGACAGGGCGGGGTGGATGAAAAACTGTTTTTT. The encoded protein is CASSVGQGGVDEKLFF.

This clonotype was counted many times. V and J are TRBV7-2 and TRBJ2-3, with 9 bases that match TRBD1. CDR1 and CDR2 from the germline V gene are SGHTA and FQGNSA. The CDR3 spans 15 residues. V dropped 5 bases and J dropped 3; count of bases not matched to a gene: 6. The CDR3 region has the DNA TGTGCCAGCAGCCGCCTGGGACAGGGTACAGATACGCAGTATTTT. Its protein is CASSRLGQGTDTQYF.

This clonotype showed up many times. The J gene is TRBJ1-6, the V gene TRBV27; TRBD1 matches at 10 bases. Germline CDR1 reads MNHEY; CDR2 reads SMNVEV (reference sequence). The CDR3 extends over 15 amino acids. V was pared by 2 bases and J by 7 bases, with 2 bases of the junction left unmatched. CDR3 protein: CASSLDRGQNSPLHF. CDR3 nucleotides: TGTGCCAGCAGTTTAGACAGGGGGCAGAATTCACCCCTCCACTTT.

V and J are TRBV9 and TRBJ1-2; a possible D gene is TRBD1 (5 bases). The CDR3 is made up of 14 amino acids. V lost 2 bases, J lost 3 bases, and 11 bases lay in between. Germline loops: CDR1 SGDLS, CDR2 YYNGEE. This CDR3 is CASSVGGADYGYTF. CDR3 DNA sequence: TGTGCCAGCAGCGTCGGCGGGGCCGACTATGGCTACACCTTC. The whole variable domain, remainder taken from reference TRBV9 and TRBJ1-2, is DSGVTQTPKHLITATGQRVTLRCSPRSGDLSVYWYQQSLDQGLQFLIQYYNGEERAKGNILERFSAQQFPDLHSELNLSSLELGDSALYFCASSVGGADYGYTFGSGTRLTVV.

There are many counts of this clonotype. V usage is TRBV6-6 and J usage is TRBJ2-7, with 10 bases aligning to TRBD2. CDR3 size: 16 residues. J lost 4 bases, V lost 4 bases, and 10 bases had no gene match. Germline V gene lookup returns CDR1 MNHNY and CDR2 SVGAGI (reference sequence). The DNA for the CDR3 is TGTGCCAGCAGTTCAGGACTAGCGGAGACCTATTACGAGCAGTACTTC. It codes for CASSSGLAETYYEQYF.

Many counts were recorded for this clonotype. The gene calls are TRBV6-2 or TRBV6-3 and TRBJ1-1; D possibly corresponds to TRBD1 (5 bases). This CDR3 spans 14 amino acids. Trimming took off 0 bases at V and 5 bases at J, with 10 bases between the two ends. Per the germline V gene, CDR1 is MNHEY and CDR2 is SVGEGT. The CDR3 DNA sequence: TGTGCCAGCAGTTACTCGCCAGGGTATACTGAAGCTTTCTTT. Translating gives CASSYSPGYTEAFF.

The table lists this clonotype with many counts. The CDR3 sequence is CASSFLQGGQPQHF. As DNA, the CDR3 is TGTGCCAGCAGTTTTTTGCAGGGGGGACAGCCCCAGCATTTT. The chain employs TRBV12-3 or TRBV12-4 and TRBJ1-5, with 7 bases aligning to TRBD1. Trimming took 3 bases from V and 7 from J; bases not matched to a gene: 6. The CDR3 extends over 14 amino acids.

Ten or more counts support this clonotype. This chain uses TRBV29-1 with TRBJ2-7, with unresolved D. CDR1 is SQVTM, CDR2 ANQGSEA, per germline. This CDR3 is 8 amino acids long. V was shortened by 8 bases and J by 12 bases, with 11 bases between the two germline ends. The CDR3 here is CSFYRPYF. CDR3 sequence (DNA): TGCAGCTTCTATCGGCCGTACTTC.

Many counts were recorded for this clonotype. The chain recombines TRBV6-1 with TRBJ2-1, with D uncertain. V lost 1 base and J 7 bases, leaving 8 bases between the germline ends. This CDR3 has 13 residues. CDR1 is MNHNS, CDR2 SASEGT, per germline. The CDR3 is CASSEVVRNEQFF. The DNA of the CDR3 is TGTGCCAGCAGTGAAGTCGTCCGGAATGAGCAGTTCTTC.

The chain joins TRBV7-2 to TRBJ1-2; D ambiguous. This CDR3 contains 14 residues. Trimming shortened V by 4 bases and J by 8 bases, and 17 bases separated the two germline ends. Germline V gene lookup returns CDR1 SGHTA and CDR2 FQGNSA. The CDR3 region is CASSSPTSQLGYTF. The CDR3, as DNA: TGTGCCAGCAGCTCCCCGACTAGCCAGCTCGGCTACACCTTC.

This clonotype was found many times. The chain has TRBV28 and TRBJ2-5, with 8 bases matching TRBD2. The CDR3 totals 14 residues. Trimming took 5 bases from V and 9 from J; bases not matched to a gene: 11. Germline-derived CDR1 and CDR2 are MDHEN and SYDVKM. The CDR3 coding sequence is TGTGCCAGCAGTGACGGACTAGCACGACTGGCCCAGTACTTC. This translates into CASSDGLARLAQYF.

This clonotype came up a few times. V gene TRBV3-1 combines with J gene TRBJ1-5; no reliable D call. The CDR3 sequence is 12 residues long. Germline values: CDR1 LGHDT, CDR2 YNNKEL (reference sequence). The V end was cut by 8 bases, the J end by 9 bases, with 14 bases between. CDR3 bases: TGTGCCAGCCGACGGCGAGGAGGGCCCCAGCATTTT. Translated: CASRRRGGPQHF. The variable domain in full, with the rest retrieved from reference TRBV3-1 and TRBJ1-5, is DTAVSQTPKYLVTQMGNDKSIKCEQNLGHDTMYWYKQDSKKFLKIMFSYNNKELIINETVPNRFSPKSPDKAHLNLHINSLELGDSAVYFCASRRRGGPQHFGDGTRLSIL.

The table lists this clonotype with many counts. In DNA, the CDR3 is TGTGCCAGCAGTTCGACAGGGGATGAGGAAAAACTGTTTTTT. Protein sequence: CASSSTGDEEKLFF. The chain is built from TRBV6-2 or TRBV6-3 and TRBJ1-4; TRBD1 aligns across 8 bases. The CDR3 is 14 amino acids. Germline V gene data show CDR1 as MNHEY and CDR2 as SVGEGT. The V segment lost 4 bases and the J segment 8 bases; nucleotides outside the gene matches: 6.

The chain carries TRBV29-1 and TRBJ1-2; D is perhaps TRBD1 (6 bases). Germline V gene data show CDR1 as SQVTM and CDR2 as ANQGSEA. Trimming left V 7 bases short and J 7 bases short, with 13 bases between. The CDR3 runs to 11 residues. In nucleotides, the CDR3 is TGCAGCGCTTGGACAGTTGGTGGCTACACCTTC. Translation: CSAWTVGGYTF.

There are a few counts of this clonotype. V gene TRBV5-5 combines with J gene TRBJ1-6; D perhaps matches TRBD1 (5 bases). The CDR3 consists of 19 residues. Between the trimmed V and J ends, which lost 0 bases and 0 bases, there was a span of 16 bases. From germline, CDR1 is SGHKS and CDR2 YYEKEE (reference sequence). In DNA, the CDR3 is TGTGCCAGCAGCTTGGTGTACCAGGGTGGGGGCTCCTATAATTCACCCCTCCACTTT. The encoded protein is CASSLVYQGGGSYNSPLHF. The full variable domain, with the rest looked up from reference TRBV5-5 and TRBJ1-6, is DAGVTQSPTHLIKTRGQQVTLRCSPISGHKSVSWYQQVLGQGPQFIFQYYEKEERGRGNFPDRFSARQFPNYSSELNVNALLLGDSALYLCASSLVYQGGGSYNSPLHFGNGTRLTVT.

This clonotype was counted a few times. The genes are TRBV3-1 and TRBJ2-2; TRBD1 might be the D (6 bases). Per the germline V gene, CDR1 is LGHDT and CDR2 is YNNKEL (reference sequence). The V end was cut by 6 bases, the J end by 6 bases, with 14 bases between. The CDR3 is 14 residues long. The CDR3 sequence is CASSIYREPGELFF. CDR3 DNA sequence: TGTGCCAGCAGTATCTACAGGGAACCCGGGGAGCTGTTTTTT.

This clonotype was observed many times. The gene calls are TRBV5-6 and TRBJ1-5; D perhaps matches TRBD1 (5 bases). This CDR3 spans 15 amino acids. From germline, CDR1 is SGHDT and CDR2 YYEEEE. Trimming shortened V by 1 base and J by 1 base, and 9 bases separated the two germline ends. CDR3 sequence: CASSLTGRSNQPQHF. CDR3 coding DNA: TGTGCCAGCAGCTTGACAGGACGGAGCAATCAGCCCCAGCATTTT. The complete variable domain, with remaining parts taken from reference TRBV5-6 and TRBJ1-5, reads DAGVTQSPTHLIKTRGQQVTLRCSPKSGHDTVSWYQQALGQGPQFIFQYYEEEERQRGNFPDRFSGHQFPNYSSELNVNALLLGDSALYLCASSLTGRSNQPQHFGDGTRLSIL.

This chain joins TRBV29-1 and TRBJ2-4; D ambiguous. The V and J ends lost 7 bases and 3 bases respectively, with 19 bases between them. Germline lookup yields CDR1 SQVTM and CDR2 ANQGSEA. The CDR3 contains 15 residues. The CDR3 DNA reads TGCAGCGGCTTTAGTTATCATAGAGGCAAAAACATTCAGTACTTC. Encoded protein: CSGFSYHRGKNIQYF.

This clonotype was counted a few times. The CDR3 reads CASSRTGLAGTDTQYF. The CDR3 bases are TGTGCCAGCAGTCGGACGGGACTAGCGGGCACAGATACGCAGTATTTT. The chain carries TRBV7-9 and TRBJ2-3; the match to TRBD2 covers 11 bases. The CDR3 is 16 amino acids. CDR1 is SEHNR, CDR2 FQNEAQ, per germline (reference sequence). Trimming removed 6 bases from V and 1 base from J; junction bases left unmatched: 6.

This clonotype was counted many times. A read error may produce the germline difference seen at one junction end. The chain uses TRBV5-1 and TRBJ2-6; weak D call: TRBD1 (6 bases). The CDR3 runs to 15 residues. Germline V gene sequence: CDR1 SGHRS, CDR2 YFSETQ. The CDR3 loop reads CASSVQGAGANVLTF. CDR3 DNA sequence: TGTGCCAGCAGCGTACAGGGCGCTGGGGCCAACGTCCTGACTTTC.

This clonotype was observed at least ten times. This chain connects TRBV7-9 to TRBJ2-4; possible D gene TRBD2, 5 bases. V shed 5 bases and J shed 8 bases, with 19 bases lying between them. The germline V gene has CDR1 SEHNR and CDR2 FQNEAQ (reference sequence). The CDR3 totals 15 residues. The CDR3, as DNA: TGTGCCAGCAGCGCAACGCCGGTCAACGGGGACATTCAGTACTTC. This sequence encodes CASSATPVNGDIQYF.

Ten or more counts support this clonotype. The chain carries TRBV12-3 or TRBV12-4 and TRBJ2-7; D is unresolved. CDR3 length equals 12 residues. V was clipped by 6 bases and J by 2 bases, with 8 bases between them. The CDR3: CASRTGPYEQYF. CDR3 DNA: TGTGCCAGCAGAACCGGGCCCTACGAGCAGTACTTC.

This clonotype was recorded many times. J is TRBJ2-7 and V is TRBV7-9; a weak D match, TRBD1 (7 bases). The V gene lost 1 base and the J gene lost 5 bases, with 21 bases spanning the gap. The length of the CDR3 is 17 residues. Germline V gene sequence: CDR1 SEHNR, CDR2 FQNEAQ (reference sequence). CDR3 in amino acids: CASSLGVLAGGFDEQYF. The CDR3 bases are TGTGCCAGCAGCTTAGGAGTACTTGCAGGGGGGTTCGACGAGCAGTACTTC.